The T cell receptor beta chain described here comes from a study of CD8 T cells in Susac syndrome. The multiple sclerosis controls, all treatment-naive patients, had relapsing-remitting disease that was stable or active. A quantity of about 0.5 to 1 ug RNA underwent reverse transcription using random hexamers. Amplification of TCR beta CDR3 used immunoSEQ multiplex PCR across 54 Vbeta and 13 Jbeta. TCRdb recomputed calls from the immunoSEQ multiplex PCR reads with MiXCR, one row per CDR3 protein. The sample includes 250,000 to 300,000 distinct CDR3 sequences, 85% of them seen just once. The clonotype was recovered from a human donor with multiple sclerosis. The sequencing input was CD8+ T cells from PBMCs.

DNA for the CDR3: TGTGCCAGCAGTTACTCGGCTAGCTCCAACCAAGAGACCCAGTACTTC. Its protein product is CASSYSASSNQETQYF. This chain links TRBV6-5 with TRBJ2-5; D perhaps matches TRBD2 (5 bases). CDR1 and CDR2 from the germline V gene are MNHEY and SVGAGI. V was clipped by 0 bases and J by 0 bases, with 11 bases between them. The CDR3 spans 16 residues.